This TCR beta chain comes out of a study of graft-versus-host responses after intestinal transplantation. At the level of the study: Transplants were multivisceral, liver-intestinal, or isolated intestinal. Tacrolimus plus steroids were given to all recipients for roughly three years, preceded by anti-thymocyte globulin induction.

The V and J ends lost 3 bases and 8 bases respectively, with 16 bases between them. Germline V CDR1 and CDR2: SEHNR, FQNEAQ (reference sequence). CDR3 length: 14 amino acids. This clone is hyperexpanded by share. Its antigen is unknown. Study observations and caveats: Patients with graft-donor T cell macrochimerism had high graft-versus-host to host-versus-graft clonal ratios in allografts.

Sequencing was performed with immunoSEQ multiplex PCR; in TCRdb, only in-frame clones are kept and a portion is missing. This table holds around 12,000 clones, about four fifths found once. The sequences come from PBMCs, collected roughly 290 days after intestinal transplant. This clonotype was obtained from a human patient who received an intestinal transplant, so some T cells may come from the graft donor. The chain combines TRBV7-9 with TRBJ1-2, with D perhaps matching TRBD1 (5 bases). CDR3 coding DNA: TGTGCCAGCAGCTTCCCGGGCGGGGCGCGGGGCTACACCTTC. The encoded protein is CASSFPGGARGYTF. The full variable domain, with the rest looked up from reference TRBV7-9 and TRBJ1-2, is DTGVSQNPRHKITKRGQNVTFRCDPISEHNRLYWYRQTLGQGPEFLTYFQNEAQLEKSRLLSDRFSAERPKGSFSTLEIQRTEQGDSAMYLCASSFPGGARGYTFGSGTRLTVV.